This TCR beta chain was identified during a study of PD-1 blockade in classical Hodgkin lymphoma. In regard to this clone: As yet, its antigen is unknown.

Study findings and constraints: What drove the repertoire differences, possibly disease activity or prior therapy, has not been defined.

This table comes from immunoSEQ multiplex PCR, and its TCRdb copy is limited to in-frame clones, with some not included. The sample yields some 65,000 clones, 65% to 75% seen once. Relapse was seen in all patients after autologous stem cell transplantation, and brentuximab vedotin exposure was variable. This TCR was sampled from a human donor with classical Hodgkin lymphoma. The sample here was peripheral blood mononuclear cells (PBMCs), taken before the second cycle of nivolumab.

CDR3 in amino acids: CASKVLAEGNEQFF. The DNA for the CDR3 is TGTGCCAGCAAAGTACTAGCGGAGGGAAATGAGCAGTTCTTC. The chain is built from TRBV6-6 and TRBJ2-1; 8 bases are a match to TRBD2. Per germline, CDR1 MNHNY and CDR2 SVGAGI (reference sequence). V lost 7 bases, J lost 7 bases, and 9 bases stayed unmatched. The CDR3 length is 14 residues.